Shown below are 14 T cell receptor beta chains from a single sample sequenced in a study of T cell responses to AZD1222 COVID-19 vaccine. Produced via immunoSEQ multiplex PCR; TCRdb's table is partial and in-frame only. The sample contains 95,000 to 150,000 clones, about 90% of which appear only once. Here the sequenced sample was peripheral blood, taken on day 0 of AZD1222 vaccination. These receptors all stem from an adult in good health.

The chain has TRBV6-1 and TRBJ2-7, with unresolved D. The CDR3 spans 12 residues. Trimming removed 3 bases at V and 1 base at J, with 4 bases between. Germline V gives CDR1 MNHNS, CDR2 SASEGT. The CDR3 here is CASSDGSYEQYF. CDR3 coding DNA: TGTGCCAGCAGTGATGGGTCCTACGAGCAGTACTTC.

The chain uses TRBV5-1 and TRBJ1-1; D call uncertain. Trimming stripped 1 base from V and 4 bases from J, with 8 bases between. CDR3 size: 13 residues. Germline assignment: CDR1 SGHRS and CDR2 YFSETQ. This chain's CDR3 is CASSLSEGTEAFF. Here the CDR3 DNA reads TGCGCCAGCAGCTTGAGTGAAGGCACTGAAGCTTTCTTT.

This chain joins TRBV19 and TRBJ1-2; 7 bases line up with TRBD1. Trimming removed 3 bases from V and 0 bases from J; junction bases left unmatched: 4. CDR1 is LNHDA and CDR2 is SQIVND in the germline V gene (reference sequence). The CDR3 covers 15 residues. CDR3 in DNA: TGTGCCAGTAGTATCGGGACAGATACTAACTATGGCTACACCTTC. It codes for CASSIGTDTNYGYTF.

This chain links TRBV5-6 with TRBJ1-6; 7 positions match TRBD1. The J segment lost 4 bases and the V segment lost 3 bases, leaving 10 bases of the junction unmatched. Per germline, CDR1 SGHDT and CDR2 YYEEEE. The CDR3 covers 17 residues. The chain's CDR3 is CASSSGQPLRYNSPLHF. Written as DNA, the CDR3 is TGTGCCAGCAGCTCGGGACAGCCACTCCGGTATAATTCACCCCTCCACTTT.

The chain recombines TRBV19 with TRBJ2-1; TRBD2 might be the D (5 bases). V lost 7 bases and J lost 5, with 9 bases in between. The CDR3 has 12 amino acids. Germline CDR1 is LNHDA and CDR2 is SQIVND (reference sequence). The CDR3 DNA is TGTGCCAGTAATGGGCGGGACAATGAGCAGTTCTTC. It yields the protein CASNGRDNEQFF.

This clone was recorded once. In the same sample, other DNA sequences code for this CDR3. The V gene is TRBV30, the J gene TRBJ1-2, with a weak D call TRBD1 (5 bases). V shed 1 base and J shed 5 bases, with 8 bases lying between them. The CDR3 is 12 amino acids. The germline V gene has CDR1 GTSNPN and CDR2 SVGIG (reference sequence). Written as DNA, the CDR3 is TGTGCCTGGAGTGGGGGGTCTTATGGCTACACCTTC. Its translation: CAWSGGSYGYTF.

This chain links TRBV10-3 with TRBJ2-3; D is undetermined. Trimming took off 4 bases at V and 2 bases at J, with 13 bases between the two ends. In germline, CDR1 is ENHRY, CDR2 SYGVKD. CDR3 length: 15 residues. CDR3 DNA sequence: TGTGCCATCAGTGTAGGCAGGTCTATCACAGATACGCAGTATTTT. Translating it yields CAISVGRSITDTQYF.

The chain couples TRBV6-5 to TRBJ1-6; no clear D gene. The germline V and J ends were trimmed by 0 bases and 6 bases, with 9 bases remaining between them. The CDR3 is 15 amino acids. Germline V gives CDR1 MNHEY, CDR2 SVGAGI. CDR3: CASSYSMQTNSPLHF. The CDR3 DNA follows: TGTGCCAGCAGTTACTCTATGCAGACTAATTCACCCCTCCACTTT.

The chain has TRBV27 and TRBJ1-1; 7 bases agree with TRBD1. CDR1 and CDR2 from the germline V gene are MNHEY and SMNVEV (reference sequence). CDR3 length equals 14 residues. After removal of 3 bases from V and 4 bases from J, the junction contained 5 bases not matched to a gene. The CDR3 region is CASSFAGGGTEAFF. As DNA, the CDR3 is TGTGCCAGCAGTTTTGCAGGGGGGGGCACTGAAGCTTTCTTT.

The V and J genes are TRBV3-1 (or the pseudogene TRBV3-2) and TRBJ2-2, with 7 bases fitting TRBD2. The ends lost 5 bases at V and 5 bases at J; junction bases unmatched: 11. Germline CDR1 reads LGHDT; CDR2 reads YNNKEL (reference sequence). This CDR3 is 16 amino acids long. CDR3 sequence: CASSSGGGMGTGELFF. CDR3 in DNA: TGTGCCAGCAGCTCGGGAGGCGGGATGGGTACCGGGGAGCTGTTTTTT.

This clone was recorded once. The chain employs TRBV19 and TRBJ1-3; perhaps TRBD1 as D (6 bases). The germline V gene encodes CDR1 LNHDA and CDR2 SQIVND (reference sequence). The CDR3 is 15 amino acids. The V gene lost 5 bases and the J gene lost 0 bases, with 11 bases spanning the gap. The CDR3 here is CASSPGQHSGNTIYF. The CDR3 bases are TGTGCCAGTAGTCCAGGACAGCACTCTGGAAACACCATATATTTT.

This rearrangement joins TRBV5-1 to TRBJ2-7; 11 bases align to TRBD1. The J segment lost 3 bases and the V segment lost 7 bases, leaving 9 bases of the junction unmatched. The germline gives CDR1 SGHRS, CDR2 YFSETQ. CDR3 length equals 15 residues. The CDR3 sequence: CASAEGTGGIYEQYF. The CDR3 region has the DNA TGCGCCAGCGCCGAGGGGACAGGGGGTATCTACGAGCAGTACTTC.

The rearrangement links TRBV5-1 to TRBJ1-4; no reliable D call. The germline gives CDR1 SGHRS, CDR2 YFSETQ. CDR3 length: 13 residues. With 0 bases removed from V and 5 bases from J, the gap between germline ends came to 5 bases. CDR3 in amino acids: CASSLVGNEKLFF. The CDR3 DNA reads as TGCGCCAGCAGCTTGGTAGGCAATGAAAAACTGTTTTTT.

This clone was picked up one time. CDR3: CATSDSSTSDNYGYTF. DNA for the CDR3: TGTGCCACCAGTGATTCTTCCACCAGCGATAACTATGGCTACACCTTC. The chain links TRBV24-1 to TRBJ1-2; no clear D gene. V dropped 2 bases and J dropped 1 base, with 13 bases sitting between them. Germline assignment: CDR1 KGHDR and CDR2 SFDVKD. CDR3 length: 16 residues.